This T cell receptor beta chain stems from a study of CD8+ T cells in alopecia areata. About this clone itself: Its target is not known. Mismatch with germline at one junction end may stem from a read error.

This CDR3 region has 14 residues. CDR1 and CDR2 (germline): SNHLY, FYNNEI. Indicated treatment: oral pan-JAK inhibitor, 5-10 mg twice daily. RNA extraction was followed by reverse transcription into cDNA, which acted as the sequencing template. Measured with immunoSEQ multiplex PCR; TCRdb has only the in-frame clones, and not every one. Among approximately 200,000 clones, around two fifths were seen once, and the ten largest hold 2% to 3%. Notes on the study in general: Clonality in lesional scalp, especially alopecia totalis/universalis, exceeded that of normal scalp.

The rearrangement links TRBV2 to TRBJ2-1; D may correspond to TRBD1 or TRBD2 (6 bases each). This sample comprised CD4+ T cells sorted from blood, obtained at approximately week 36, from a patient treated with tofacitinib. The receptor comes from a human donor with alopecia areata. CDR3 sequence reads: CASTLGGAGALVIF. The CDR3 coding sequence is TGTGCCAGCACCCTGGGCGGGGCAGGGGCCTTGGTGATCTTC.